A single sample gave rise to the 28 T cell receptor beta chains below, sequenced in a study of blood T cell repertoires in COVID-19. Clones were sequenced by immunoSEQ multiplex PCR, and TCRdb holds only the in-frame ones, with some missing. The table has around 100,000 clones, roughly two thirds seen once. Sample: peripheral blood. These receptors were obtained from an older man with acute or convalescent COVID-19.

The chain joins TRBV9 to TRBJ2-7; TRBD1 might be the D (6 bases). CDR3 length: 15 amino acids. Germline loops: CDR1 SGDLS, CDR2 YYNGEE. The V and J ends lost 3 bases and 7 bases respectively, with 20 bases between them. CDR3 nucleotides: TGTGCCAGCAGCGACTCCCCAAACCAACAGGGAGAGCAGTACTTC. Translating it yields CASSDSPNQQGEQYF.

Here the CDR3 reads CASSRTRTSGSAYNEQFF. Here the CDR3 DNA reads TGTGCCAGCAGCCGGACCCGGACTAGCGGGAGCGCCTACAATGAGCAGTTCTTC. The chain joins TRBV3-1 (or the pseudogene TRBV3-2) to TRBJ2-1, with TRBD2 matching over 13 bases. Germline V gene sequence: CDR1 LGHDT, CDR2 YNNKEL (reference sequence). There are 18 residues in the CDR3. V was clipped by 4 bases and J by 2 bases; unmatched bases: 8.

The chain has TRBV27 and TRBJ2-7, with unresolved D. V shed 2 bases and J shed 0 bases, with 8 bases lying between them. Germline CDR1 MNHEY, CDR2 SMNVEV (reference sequence). CDR3 length: 14 amino acids. This CDR3 reads CASSLARSSYEQYF. Here the CDR3 DNA reads TGTGCCAGCAGTTTAGCCCGGAGCTCCTACGAGCAGTACTTC.

The chain recombines TRBV3-1 (or the pseudogene TRBV3-2) with TRBJ2-1, with a possible D match to TRBD1 (6 bases). V shed 1 base and J shed 9 bases, with 10 bases lying between them. The CDR3 totals 13 residues. Looked up from germline, CDR1 is LGHDT and CDR2 is YNNKEL (reference sequence). CDR3 sequence (DNA): TGTGCCAGCAGCCAAGGTCGACAGGTTGAGCAGTTCTTC. Its translation: CASSQGRQVEQFF.

The chain joins TRBV7-2 to TRBJ2-1, with D possibly being TRBD1 (5 bases). V was trimmed by 3 bases and J by 5 bases, leaving 17 bases between them. In germline, CDR1 is SGHTA, CDR2 FQGNSA. This CDR3 is built from 16 residues. CDR3 bases: TGTGCCAGCAGCTTCGGTGGGGCAGGCCGAAACAATGAGCAGTTCTTC. It yields the protein CASSFGGAGRNNEQFF.

The rearrangement links TRBV15 to TRBJ2-7; D is unresolved. The CDR3 has 12 residues. V was cut by 1 base and J by 3 bases, with 4 bases left in between. The germline V gene has CDR1 LNHNV and CDR2 YYDKDF (reference sequence). CDR3 DNA: TGTGCCACCAGCAGAGCTCGCTACGAGCAGTACTTC. This sequence encodes CATSRARYEQYF.

V and J are TRBV6-5 and TRBJ2-3; tentative D call: TRBD1 (5 bases). Germline V CDR1 and CDR2: MNHEY, SVGAGI. This CDR3 has 13 amino acids. This chain's CDR3 is CAIRGSSTDTQYF. CDR3 DNA sequence: TGTGCTATAAGGGGTTCTAGCACAGATACGCAGTATTTT.

Worth noting for this clone: Sequence at one end of the junction differs from germline and may be a read error. V is TRBV18 and J is TRBJ2-1; 7 bases map to TRBD1. CDR1 and CDR2 (germline): KGHSH, LQKENI. The CDR3 spans 15 residues. CDR3 sequence reads: CASSPRQGRVNEQFF. CDR3 nucleotide sequence: TGTGCCAGCTCGCCACGACAGGGAAGGGTGAATGAGCAGTTCTTC. The entire variable domain, with the rest obtained from reference TRBV18 and TRBJ2-1, is as follows: NAGVMQNPRHLVRRRGQEARLRCSPMKGHSHVYWYRQLPEEGLKFMVYLQKENIIDESGMPKERFSAEFPKEGPSILRIQQVVRGDSAAYFCASSPRQGRVNEQFFGPGTRLTVL.

The chain recombines TRBV10-3 with TRBJ2-3; 11 bases are shared with TRBD2. The CDR3 covers 14 residues. Trimming removed 6 bases from V and 7 bases from J; junction bases left unmatched: 6. Germline lookup yields CDR1 ENHRY and CDR2 SYGVKD. The CDR3 DNA reads TGTGCCATCAGGACTAGCGGGGATTCTTATACGCAGTATTTT. Translated: CAIRTSGDSYTQYF.

This chain links TRBV7-9 with TRBJ2-1, with 14 bases aligning to TRBD2. This CDR3 comprises 16 residues. The trim removed 5 bases at V and 0 bases at J, leaving 0 bases unmatched. In germline, CDR1 is SEHNR, CDR2 FQNEAQ (reference sequence). The chain's CDR3 is CASSGTSGSSYNEQFF. CDR3 nucleotide sequence: TGTGCCAGCAGCGGGACTAGCGGGAGCTCCTACAATGAGCAGTTCTTC. Full variable domain (rest looked up from reference TRBV7-9 and TRBJ2-1): DTGVSQNPRHKITKRGQNVTFRCDPISEHNRLYWYRQTLGQGPEFLTYFQNEAQLEKSRLLSDRFSAERPKGSFSTLEIQRTEQGDSAMYLCASSGTSGSSYNEQFFGPGTRLTVL.

This clone was observed a few times. This rearrangement joins TRBV19 to TRBJ1-5, with TRBD1 identical over 8 bases. The CDR3 covers 18 residues. V shed 1 base and J 0 bases; nucleotides not matched to a gene: 8. Germline loops: CDR1 LNHDA, CDR2 SQIVND (reference sequence). CDR3 in amino acids: CASSIARDRSNSNQPQHF. CDR3 DNA: TGTGCCAGTAGTATAGCTCGGGACAGGAGTAATAGCAATCAGCCCCAGCATTTT.

This chain links TRBV27 with TRBJ2-4, with D tentatively TRBD1 (5 bases). V was trimmed by 5 bases and J by 4 bases, leaving 12 bases between them. This CDR3 region has 14 residues. Looked up from germline, CDR1 is MNHEY and CDR2 is SMNVEV (reference sequence). In nucleotides, the CDR3 is TGTGCCAGCAGTCTAGGGGTTTTGAAAAACATTCAGTACTTC. Amino acid sequence: CASSLGVLKNIQYF.

The rearrangement uses TRBV28 and TRBJ2-3, with D tentatively TRBD2 (7 bases). The CDR3 contains 14 residues. V was trimmed by 7 bases and J by 4 bases, leaving 15 bases between them. Germline V gene data show CDR1 as MDHEN and CDR2 as SYDVKM. The CDR3 DNA sequence: TGTGCCAGCACCGAGGGGGGGTTCTCAGATACGCAGTATTTT. This encodes CASTEGGFSDTQYF.

The rearrangement links TRBV2 to TRBJ1-3; 7 positions agree with TRBD1. CDR3 length equals 15 residues. With V trimmed by 4 bases and J by 9 bases, 12 bases remained unmatched. Germline V gene sequence: CDR1 SNHLY, CDR2 FYNNEI. The CDR3 DNA sequence: TGTGCCAGCAGTGGACTGACGACAGGGTCGAGCACCATATATTTT. It translates to CASSGLTTGSSTIYF.

The rearrangement links TRBV6-5 to TRBJ2-7, with no clear D. The CDR3 is made up of 15 amino acids. Germline V gene data show CDR1 as MNHEY and CDR2 as SVGAGI. The V end lost 7 bases, the J end lost 0 bases, and 16 bases lay between the germline ends. The CDR3 bases are TGTGCCAGCAACCCCGACTTGCCCGTCTCCTACGAGCAGTACTTC. Protein product: CASNPDLPVSYEQYF.

The table lists this clone with a few counts. This chain joins TRBV29-1 and TRBJ2-7, with 7 bases that match TRBD1. After removal of 3 bases from V and 6 bases from J, the junction contained 8 bases not matched to a gene. Looked up from germline, CDR1 is SQVTM and CDR2 is ANQGSEA. The CDR3 sequence is 13 residues long. Here the CDR3 DNA reads TGCAGCGTTGAGAAAATCCACAGGGGCGAGCAGTACTTC. Amino acids: CSVEKIHRGEQYF.

The rearrangement joins TRBV28 to TRBJ2-3, with D perhaps TRBD1 (6 bases). Germline lookup yields CDR1 MDHEN and CDR2 SYDVKM. With 2 bases removed from V and 0 bases from J, the gap between germline ends came to 6 bases. This CDR3 contains 14 residues. Written as DNA, the CDR3 is TGTGCCAGCAGTTTAGGACAGAGCACAGATACGCAGTATTTT. Amino acids: CASSLGQSTDTQYF.

In its sample, this clone was seen a few times. The chain combines TRBV6-2 or TRBV6-3 with TRBJ2-7; D ambiguous. Trimming cost V 4 bases and J 4 bases, with 5 bases left between them. The CDR3 covers 11 residues. Germline loops: CDR1 MNHEY, CDR2 SVGEGT. The CDR3 loop is CASSSRYEQYF. CDR3 coding DNA: TGTGCCAGCAGTTCCAGATACGAGCAGTACTTC.

This clone turned up a few times. This sequence joins TRBV6-6 and TRBJ2-1, with TRBD1 identical over 9 bases. The CDR3 covers 17 residues. Germline CDR1 MNHNY, CDR2 SVGAGI (reference sequence). Trimming removed 5 bases from V and 1 base from J; junction bases left unmatched: 9. CDR3: CASSPLPGQGSYNEQFF. The CDR3 nucleotides read TGTGCCAGCAGTCCCCTCCCGGGACAGGGTTCCTACAATGAGCAGTTCTTC.

In this sample, this clone turned up a few times. The V call is TRBV30, the J call TRBJ2-1; TRBD2 aligns across 9 bases. This CDR3 region has 16 residues. Trimming removed 3 bases from V and 6 bases from J; junction bases left unmatched: 12. Germline CDR1 is GTSNPN and CDR2 is SVGIG (reference sequence). CDR3 sequence (DNA): TGTGCCTGGAGGGCTAGCGGGGCCAGTCGACGCAATGAGCAGTTCTTC. Translation: CAWRASGASRRNEQFF.

CDR3 coding DNA: TGTGCCAGCAGCTTAGAAGGGGTAGGCACAGATACGCAGTATTTT. Translating gives CASSLEGVGTDTQYF. This sequence joins TRBV7-8 and TRBJ2-3; maybe TRBD1 (5 bases). Germline V gene lookup returns CDR1 SGHVS and CDR2 FQNEAQ. The V gene lost 1 base and the J gene lost 1 base, with 9 bases spanning the gap. The CDR3 loop spans 15 amino acids.

The gene calls are TRBV5-1 and TRBJ1-6; possibly TRBD1 for D (5 bases). The CDR3 has 15 residues. The V end was cut by 4 bases, the J end by 7 bases, with 15 bases between. Germline V CDR1 and CDR2: SGHRS, YFSETQ. CDR3 sequence (DNA): TGCGCCAGCAGCCAAGGGACGAGCGGGAATTCACCCCTCCACTTT. Protein: CASSQGTSGNSPLHF.

The J gene is TRBJ2-3, the V gene TRBV4-3; 8 bases map to TRBD1. V was clipped by 6 bases and J by 0 bases; unmatched bases: 5. The germline V gene encodes CDR1 LGHNA and CDR2 YSLEER. This CDR3 contains 15 residues. CDR3 amino acids: CASSEDRVSTDTQYF. In nucleotides, the CDR3 is TGCGCCAGCAGTGAGGACAGGGTGAGCACAGATACGCAGTATTTT.

This clone was detected only a few times. The J gene is TRBJ2-1, the V gene TRBV6-5; possibly TRBD2 for D (6 bases). This CDR3 spans 14 amino acids. Germline V gene lookup returns CDR1 MNHEY and CDR2 SVGAGI. The V and J ends lost 5 bases and 0 bases respectively, with 8 bases between them. For the CDR3, the DNA is TGTGCCAGCAGTCGGGGGAGCTCCTACAATGAGCAGTTCTTC. Residues: CASSRGSSYNEQFF.

The genes are TRBV28 and TRBJ1-5, with TRBD1 matching 8 bases. The V gene's germline CDR1 is MDHEN and CDR2 SYDVKM. This CDR3 contains 15 residues. The J segment lost 4 bases and the V segment lost 11 bases, leaving 13 bases of the junction unmatched. The CDR3 loop is CAGIGRGQGNQPQHF. The CDR3 nucleotides are TGTGCCGGAATCGGGCGCGGACAGGGAAATCAGCCCCAGCATTTT.

This chain uses TRBV3-1 (or the pseudogene TRBV3-2) with TRBJ2-7; unclear D gene. V lost 1 base, J lost 2 bases, and 3 bases lay in between. CDR1 is LGHDT, CDR2 YNNKEL, per germline (reference sequence). This CDR3 comprises 12 residues. This chain's CDR3 is CASSQGPYEQYF. The CDR3 coding sequence is TGTGCCAGCAGCCAAGGGCCCTACGAGCAGTACTTC.

The rearrangement joins TRBV5-4 to TRBJ2-1; TRBD2 aligns across 13 bases. The germline V gene encodes CDR1 SGHNT and CDR2 YYREEE (reference sequence). The CDR3 loop spans 17 amino acids. The V segment lost 4 bases and the J segment 7 bases; nucleotides outside the gene matches: 11. CDR3 sequence (DNA): TGTGCCAGCAGCCCGCGCCCCGGGACTAGCGGGATGAATGAGCAGTTCTTC. As protein: CASSPRPGTSGMNEQFF.

This clone was picked up a small number of times. The gene calls are TRBV15 and TRBJ1-4, with 8 bases matching TRBD1. Per the germline V gene, CDR1 is LNHNV and CDR2 is YYDKDF (reference sequence). The CDR3 has 13 residues. The trim removed 7 bases at V and 5 bases at J, leaving 3 bases unmatched. The DNA of the CDR3 is TGTGCCACCATCAGGGGGCCAAATGAAAAACTGTTTTTT. Encoded protein: CATIRGPNEKLFF.